The 21 T cell receptor beta chains given below trace back to one sample, sequenced in a study of read filtering for tumor transcriptome and immune sequencing. From 400 to 450 ng of RNA, a library with molecular barcoded alpha/delta and beta/gamma adaptors was made. TCRdb called the reads again in MiXCR, with one record for every CDR3 protein. This table holds tens of thousands of distinct CDR3 sequences, roughly 20% found once. Sequencing was done on a sample of a population of CD138-negative cells sorted from bone marrow. Source of these receptors: a donor aged 40 or older with multiple myeloma.

This clonotype was counted at least ten times. This chain links TRBV12-3 or TRBV12-4 with TRBJ2-2; D ambiguous. V was clipped by 6 bases and J by 0 bases, with 8 bases between them. The CDR3 loop spans 14 amino acids. The CDR3 DNA is TGTGCCAGCAGACGACCTTCGAACACCGGGGAGCTGTTTTTT. Amino acid sequence: CASRRPSNTGELFF.

This clonotype occurred many times. This CDR3 reads CSVEGSPAGGEQYF. CDR3 DNA sequence: TGCAGCGTTGAGGGGAGTCCAGCGGGGGGGGAGCAGTACTTC. The chain employs TRBV29-1 and TRBJ2-7; TRBD2 matches 10 bases. Trimming removed 3 bases from V and 7 bases from J; junction bases left unmatched: 9. The CDR3 is 14 amino acids. Per the germline V gene, CDR1 is SQVTM and CDR2 is ANQGSEA.

The chain links TRBV5-1 to TRBJ2-3, with 11 bases lining up with TRBD2. CDR3 length: 20 amino acids. Per germline, CDR1 SGHRS and CDR2 YFSETQ. With V trimmed by 4 bases and J by 5 bases, 21 bases remained unmatched. Here the CDR3 reads CASSRIPDKLAGGMLDTQYF. DNA of the CDR3: TGCGCCAGCAGCAGAATACCGGACAAATTAGCGGGAGGGATGCTAGATACGCAGTATTTT.

The chain uses TRBV19 and TRBJ2-2, with TRBD1 matching over 9 bases. This CDR3 comprises 16 residues. J lost 6 bases, V lost 6 bases, and 11 bases had no gene match. CDR1 and CDR2 from the germline V gene are LNHDA and SQIVND (reference sequence). This CDR3 is CASSMPGQGKSGELFF. The CDR3 DNA reads as TGTGCCAGTAGCATGCCAGGACAGGGGAAATCCGGGGAGCTGTTTTTT.

This clonotype has a count of ten or more. This chain links TRBV18 with TRBJ2-2; 7 bases are a match to TRBD2. The V gene end was trimmed by 1 base and the J gene end by 1 base; junction bases not matched to a gene: 3. The CDR3 contains 16 residues. Germline V lookup: CDR1 KGHSH, CDR2 LQKENI. Here the CDR3 DNA reads TGTGCCAGCTCACCACGGCTAGCGGAGAACACCGGGGAGCTGTTTTTT. It translates to CASSPRLAENTGELFF.

This clonotype has a count of ten or more. This sequence joins TRBV20-1 and TRBJ2-7; 13 bases match TRBD2. Trimming removed 7 bases from V and 3 bases from J; junction bases left unmatched: 6. There are 14 residues in the CDR3. Germline CDR1 and CDR2: DFQATT and SNEGSKA (reference sequence). The CDR3: CSGTSGRHNYEQYF. The CDR3 DNA sequence: TGCAGTGGGACTAGCGGGAGACATAACTACGAGCAGTACTTC.

This clonotype was recorded many times. This chain uses TRBV7-6 with TRBJ2-1; D might be TRBD1 (5 bases). Trimming left V 1 base short and J 11 bases short, with 12 bases between. The CDR3 has 13 residues. In germline, CDR1 is SGHVS, CDR2 FNYEAQ. In nucleotides, the CDR3 is TGTGCCAGCAGCTTAGGTGGGGCTACTAAGCAGTTCTTC. Translation gives CASSLGGATKQFF.

This clonotype was detected many times. V gene TRBV24-1 combines with J gene TRBJ2-2; D may be TRBD2 (5 bases). Germline assignment: CDR1 KGHDR and CDR2 SFDVKD. Trimming cost V 5 bases and J 4 bases, with 10 bases left between them. The CDR3 sequence is 14 residues long. The CDR3 sequence: CATSGLGGTGELFF. DNA for the CDR3: TGTGCCACCAGTGGGCTAGGAGGCACCGGGGAGCTGTTTTTT.

Only a few counts were recorded for this clonotype. A read error is possible here, since a much larger clone lies one base away. This likely comes from a read error, as the CDR3 has no conserved phenylalanine or tryptophan at its end. J is TRBJ1-1 and V is TRBV27; D is unresolved. This CDR3 has 12 residues. V lost 10 bases, J lost 1 base, and 10 bases lay in between. In germline, CDR1 is MNHEY, CDR2 SMNVEV (reference sequence). The CDR3 reads CATRTGNTEAFS. The CDR3 bases are TGTGCCACCAGGACGGGGAACACTGAAGCTTTCTCT.

This clonotype occurred many times. The gene calls are TRBV7-2 and TRBJ2-1, with D perhaps matching TRBD2 (6 bases). The CDR3 has 13 residues. Germline V lookup: CDR1 SGHTA, CDR2 FQGNSA. The V and J ends lost 0 bases and 7 bases respectively, with 7 bases between them. The CDR3 DNA follows: TGTGCCAGCAGCTTAGCTGGAGGGAATGAGCAGTTCTTC. This gives the protein CASSLAGGNEQFF.

This clonotype was picked up many times. The chain employs TRBV29-1 and TRBJ2-3; the D is unclear. Germline V lookup: CDR1 SQVTM, CDR2 ANQGSEA. The V and J ends lost 7 bases and 10 bases respectively, with 15 bases between them. The CDR3 spans 11 residues. CDR3 nucleotide sequence: TGCAGCGACGTGCAAGGCATCGCGCAGTATTTT. Translation: CSDVQGIAQYF.

This clonotype was recorded many times. The CDR3 coding sequence is TGTGCCAGCAGCAAAGGGACGGGTAACACTGAAGCTTTCTTT. It encodes CASSKGTGNTEAFF. The chain uses TRBV5-5 and TRBJ1-1; D might be TRBD1 (5 bases). This CDR3 has 14 amino acids. The V and J ends lost 4 bases and 2 bases respectively, with 12 bases between them. Germline CDR1 and CDR2: SGHKS and YYEKEE (reference sequence).

This clonotype occurred a few times. The chain employs TRBV4-1 and TRBJ2-7; 8 bases map to TRBD1. The germline CDR1 and CDR2 sequences are MGHRA and YSYEKL. The CDR3 has 16 amino acids. Germline trimming cut 0 bases from V and 4 bases from J; bases unmatched to any gene: 8. This CDR3 is CASSQDMGTGRYEQYF. The DNA for the CDR3 is TGCGCCAGCAGCCAAGATATGGGGACAGGTCGTTACGAGCAGTACTTC.

This clonotype was recorded many times. This sequence joins TRBV20-1 and TRBJ2-1; D might be TRBD2 (6 bases). This CDR3 is 14 amino acids long. CDR1 and CDR2 from the germline V gene are DFQATT and SNEGSKA (reference sequence). V was clipped by 3 bases and J by 4 bases, with 13 bases between them. The CDR3 nucleotides read TGCAGTGCTAGGTCGGGAGTGGGTTACAATGAGCAGTTCTTC. This translates into CSARSGVGYNEQFF.

This clonotype appeared many times. The genes are TRBV19 and TRBJ1-2, with a weak D call TRBD1 (6 bases). The V end was cut by 4 bases, the J end by 2 bases, with 8 bases between. Germline-derived CDR1 and CDR2 are LNHDA and SQIVND (reference sequence). There are 13 residues in the CDR3. The CDR3 region has the DNA TGTGCCAGTAGTACAGGGGCAAACTATGGCTACACCTTC. Translation gives CASSTGANYGYTF.

This clonotype was seen only a few times. The chain uses TRBV3-1 and TRBJ2-7; 9 bases are a match to TRBD2. J lost 7 bases, V lost 1 base, and 11 bases had no gene match. The CDR3 runs to 16 residues. Germline V gene sequence: CDR1 LGHDT, CDR2 YNNKEL (reference sequence). CDR3 nucleotide sequence: TGTGCCAGCAGCCAAGCCAGTCGGGGACTAGCTGCGGAGCAGTACTTC. Residues: CASSQASRGLAAEQYF.

Ten or more counts support this clonotype. CDR3 amino acids: CASLDPSVAGGLYNEQFF. The CDR3, as DNA: TGTGCCAGCTTAGACCCCTCGGTAGCGGGAGGCCTCTACAATGAGCAGTTCTTC. The chain joins TRBV6-6 to TRBJ2-1; 10 bases agree with TRBD2. This CDR3 contains 18 residues. V lost 8 bases to trimming and J lost 3 bases; unmatched junction nucleotides: 16. The germline V gene has CDR1 MNHNY and CDR2 SVGAGI (reference sequence).

On this clonotype: Just one base apart from a much larger clone, this may be a read error. The chain couples TRBV20-1 to TRBJ2-2; 7 bases line up with TRBD1. Germline V gives CDR1 DFQATT, CDR2 SNEGSKA (reference sequence). The CDR3 runs to 15 residues. Germline trimming cut 0 bases from V and 9 bases from J; bases unmatched to any gene: 10. CDR3 region: CSARDPDRDGRELFF. DNA of the CDR3: TGCAGTGCTAGAGACCCCGACAGGGACGGCCGGGAGCTGTTTTTT.

This clonotype was observed at least ten times. The chain uses TRBV19 and TRBJ2-7; 10 bases align to TRBD1. With 3 bases clipped from V and 3 bases from J, the junction kept 5 bases outside the gene matches. Per the germline V gene, CDR1 is LNHDA and CDR2 is SQIVND (reference sequence). This CDR3 has 15 amino acids. CDR3 sequence reads: CASSIRDRGGYEQYF. The CDR3 DNA reads as TGTGCCAGTAGTATCCGGGACAGGGGAGGCTACGAGCAGTACTTC. Variable domain in full (rest from reference TRBV19 and TRBJ2-7): DGGITQSPKYLFRKEGQNVTLSCEQNLNHDAMYWYRQDPGQGLRLIYYSQIVNDFQKGDIAEGYSVSREKKESFPLTVTSAQKNPTAFYLCASSIRDRGGYEQYFGPGTRLTVT.

J is TRBJ1-1 and V is TRBV12-3 or TRBV12-4, with D maybe TRBD1 (5 bases). The V end was cut by 2 bases, the J end by 8 bases, with 15 bases between. The CDR3 length is 14 residues. The CDR3: CASSLRSGMDEAFF. In DNA, the CDR3 is TGTGCCAGCAGTTTACGGTCAGGGATGGACGAAGCTTTCTTT.

This clonotype was seen at least ten times. This chain joins TRBV19 and TRBJ2-1; the D gene is possibly TRBD1 (6 bases). The CDR3 is 15 residues long. The germline V gene has CDR1 LNHDA and CDR2 SQIVND (reference sequence). V lost 6 bases and J 0 bases, leaving 12 bases between the germline ends. CDR3 coding DNA: TGTGCCAGTAGCCTAGGGGGTCCCTCCTACAATGAGCAGTTCTTC. Amino acid sequence: CASSLGGPSYNEQFF.